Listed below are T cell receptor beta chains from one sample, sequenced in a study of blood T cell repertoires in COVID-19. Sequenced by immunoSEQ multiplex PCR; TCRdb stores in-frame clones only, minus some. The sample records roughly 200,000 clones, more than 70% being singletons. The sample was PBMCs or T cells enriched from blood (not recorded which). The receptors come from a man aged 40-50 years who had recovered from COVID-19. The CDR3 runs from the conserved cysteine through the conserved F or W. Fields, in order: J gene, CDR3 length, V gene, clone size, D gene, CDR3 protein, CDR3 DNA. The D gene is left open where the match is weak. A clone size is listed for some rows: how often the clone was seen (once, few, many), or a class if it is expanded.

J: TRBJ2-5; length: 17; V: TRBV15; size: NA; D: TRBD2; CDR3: CATSRGLAGRYQETQYF; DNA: TGTGCCACCAGCAGGGGACTAGCGGGACGGTACCAAGAGACCCAGTACTTC
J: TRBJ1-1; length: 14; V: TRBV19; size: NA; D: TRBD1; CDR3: CASSPRGRLTEAFF; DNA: TGTGCCAGTAGCCCCAGGGGGCGGCTGACTGAAGCTTTCTTT
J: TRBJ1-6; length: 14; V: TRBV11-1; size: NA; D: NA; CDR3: CASSLGRGRSPLHF; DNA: TGTGCCAGCAGCTTGGGGAGGGGTCGTTCACCCCTCCACTTT
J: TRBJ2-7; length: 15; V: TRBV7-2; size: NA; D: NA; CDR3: CASSLGQANSYEQYF; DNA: TGTGCCAGCAGCTTAGGACAGGCCAACTCCTACGAGCAGTACTTC
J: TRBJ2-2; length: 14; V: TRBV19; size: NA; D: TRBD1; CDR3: CASIPGQGSGELFF; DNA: TGTGCCAGTATCCCGGGACAGGGATCCGGGGAGCTGTTTTTT
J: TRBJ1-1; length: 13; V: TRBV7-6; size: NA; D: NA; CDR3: CASSLTVNTEAFF; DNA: TGTGCCAGCAGCCTGACAGTGAACACTGAAGCTTTCTTT
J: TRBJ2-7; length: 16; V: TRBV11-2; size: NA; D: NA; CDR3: CASSLSLASASYEQYF; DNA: TGTGCCAGCAGCTTAAGTCTGGCTAGCGCGAGCTACGAGCAGTACTTC
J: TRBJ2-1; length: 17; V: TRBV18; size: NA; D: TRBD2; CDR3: CASSPRPSGRSYNEQFF; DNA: TGTGCCAGCTCACCACGGCCTAGCGGGAGATCCTACAATGAGCAGTTCTTC
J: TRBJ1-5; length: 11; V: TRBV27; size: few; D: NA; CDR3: CASSRGQPQHF; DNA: TGTGCCAGCAGTAGAGGTCAGCCCCAGCATTTT
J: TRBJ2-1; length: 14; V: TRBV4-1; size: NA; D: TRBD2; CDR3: CASRGLAGGNEQFF; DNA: TGCGCCAGCAGAGGACTAGCGGGAGGCAATGAGCAGTTCTTC
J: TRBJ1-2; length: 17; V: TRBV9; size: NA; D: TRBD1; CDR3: CASSVAKDRGPNYGYTF; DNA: TGTGCCAGCAGCGTAGCGAAAGACAGGGGGCCCAACTATGGCTACACCTTC
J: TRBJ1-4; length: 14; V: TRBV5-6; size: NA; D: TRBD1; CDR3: CASRRQGREEKLFF; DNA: TGTGCCAGCAGAAGACAGGGGCGGGAAGAAAAACTGTTTTTT
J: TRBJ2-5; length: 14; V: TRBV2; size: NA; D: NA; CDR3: CASRPTVTQETQYF; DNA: TGTGCCAGCAGACCGACAGTCACTCAAGAGACCCAGTACTTC
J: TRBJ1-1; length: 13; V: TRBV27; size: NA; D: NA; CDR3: CASRTKAGAEAFF; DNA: TGTGCCAGCAGAACAAAAGCGGGGGCTGAAGCTTTCTTT
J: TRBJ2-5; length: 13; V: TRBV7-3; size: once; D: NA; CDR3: CASSLGPRETQYF; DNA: TGTGCCAGCAGCTTAGGCCCCCGCGAGACCCAGTACTTC
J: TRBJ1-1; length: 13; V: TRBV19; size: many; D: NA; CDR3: CASRLQGDTEAFF; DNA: TGTGCCAGTAGACTACAGGGCGACACTGAAGCTTTCTTT
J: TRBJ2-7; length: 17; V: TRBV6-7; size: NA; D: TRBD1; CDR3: CASIAGIDRGDSYEQYF; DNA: TGTGCCAGCATCGCCGGAATTGACAGGGGCGACTCCTACGAGCAGTACTTC
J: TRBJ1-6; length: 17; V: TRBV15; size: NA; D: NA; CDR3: CATSRDPWSSYNSPLHF; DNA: TGTGCCACCAGCAGAGACCCGTGGAGCTCCTATAATTCACCCCTCCACTTT
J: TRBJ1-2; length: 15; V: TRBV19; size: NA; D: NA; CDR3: CASSIAGGARSGYTF; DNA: TGTGCCAGTAGTATCGCGGGGGGCGCTCGGTCTGGCTACACCTTC
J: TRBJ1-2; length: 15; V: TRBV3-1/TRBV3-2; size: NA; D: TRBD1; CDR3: CASSQERDRAMRYTF; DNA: TGTGCCAGCAGCCAAGAACGGGACAGGGCAATGAGATACACCTTC
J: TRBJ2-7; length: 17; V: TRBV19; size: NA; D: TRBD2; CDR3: CASSPLVIAGESYEQYF; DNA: TGTGCCAGTAGTCCCCTCGTCATAGCGGGAGAATCATACGAGCAGTACTTC
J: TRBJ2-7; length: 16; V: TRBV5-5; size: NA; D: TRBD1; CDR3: CASSLDAGTVYLEQYF; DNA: TGTGCCAGCAGCTTGGACGCCGGGACAGTTTACTTGGAGCAGTACTTC
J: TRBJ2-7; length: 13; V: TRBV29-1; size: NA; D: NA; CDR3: CSVEEGDSYEQYF; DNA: TGCAGCGTTGAAGAAGGGGACTCCTACGAGCAGTACTTC
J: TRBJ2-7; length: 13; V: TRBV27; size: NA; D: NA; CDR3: CASSSGWGDEQYF; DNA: TGTGCCAGCAGTTCTGGGTGGGGCGACGAGCAGTACTTC
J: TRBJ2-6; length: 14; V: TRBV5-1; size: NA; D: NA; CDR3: CASSLGAGANVLTF; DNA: TGCGCCAGCAGCTTGGGCGCCGGGGCCAACGTCCTGACTTTC
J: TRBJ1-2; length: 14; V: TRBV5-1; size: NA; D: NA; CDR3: CASSSDQRGLGYTF; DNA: TGCGCCAGCAGCTCCGACCAGAGAGGACTTGGCTACACCTTC
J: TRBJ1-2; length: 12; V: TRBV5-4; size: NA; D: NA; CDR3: CASSRGVSGYTF; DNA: TGTGCCAGCAGCCGGGGGGTTAGCGGCTACACCTTC